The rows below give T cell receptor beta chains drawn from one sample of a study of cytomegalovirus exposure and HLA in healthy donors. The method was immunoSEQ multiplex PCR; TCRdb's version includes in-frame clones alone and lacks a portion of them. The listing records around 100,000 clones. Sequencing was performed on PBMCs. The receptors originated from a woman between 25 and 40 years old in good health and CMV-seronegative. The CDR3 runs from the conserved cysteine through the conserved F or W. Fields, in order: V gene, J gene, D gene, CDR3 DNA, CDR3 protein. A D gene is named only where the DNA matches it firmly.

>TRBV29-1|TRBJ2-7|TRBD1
TGCAGCGTTGAATTCCGGGACAGGGCCTACGAGCAGTACTTC
CSVEFRDRAYEQYF
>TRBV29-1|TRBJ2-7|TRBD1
TGCAGCGTTACAACAGGGGGCGGCTACGAGCAGTACTTC
CSVTTGGGYEQYF
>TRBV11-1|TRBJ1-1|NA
TGTGCCAGCAGCATACAGGGTAATACTGAAGCTTTCTTT
CASSIQGNTEAFF
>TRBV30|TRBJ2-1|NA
TGTGCCTGGAGAAGGGGAACGGGCTCCTACAATGAGCAGTTCTTC
CAWRRGTGSYNEQFF
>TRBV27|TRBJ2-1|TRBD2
TGTGCCAGCAGTTTACCGACTAGATTTTCGAGCGGGGTCTCCTACAATGAGCAGTTCTTC
CASSLPTRFSSGVSYNEQFF
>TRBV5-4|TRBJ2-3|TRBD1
TGTGCCAGCAGCTTGGACGGGACAGGGGTTGTAGATACGCAGTATTTT
CASSLDGTGVVDTQYF
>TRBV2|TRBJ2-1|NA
TGTGCCAGCAGTGACGGGTACGGCAGGGGATCCTACAATGAGCAGTTCTTC
CASSDGYGRGSYNEQFF
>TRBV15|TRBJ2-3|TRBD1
TGTGCCACCAGCAGAGATTCCAGGGGGACAGATACGCAGTATTTT
CATSRDSRGTDTQYF
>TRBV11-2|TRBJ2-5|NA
TGTGCCAGCAGCTCCACTAGTAGAGAGACCCAGTACTTC
CASSSTSRETQYF
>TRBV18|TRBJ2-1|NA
TGTGCCAGCTCGAAGGGGGGGAGCGACAATGAGCAGTTCTTC
CASSKGGSDNEQFF
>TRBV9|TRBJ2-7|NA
TGTGCCAGCAGCGAGGGGACACCCCTCTCCTACGAGCAGTACTTC
CASSEGTPLSYEQYF
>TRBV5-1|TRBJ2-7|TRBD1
TGCGCCAGCAGCTTACAGGGGAACGAGCAGTACTTC
CASSLQGNEQYF
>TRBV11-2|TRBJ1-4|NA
TGTGCCAGCAGCCCCACACAGGGTAATGAAAAACTGTTTTTT
CASSPTQGNEKLFF
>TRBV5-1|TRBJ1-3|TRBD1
TGCGCCAGCAGCTCCGGACAGGGGGAATCTGGAAACACCATATATTTT
CASSSGQGESGNTIYF
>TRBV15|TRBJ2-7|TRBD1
TGTGCCACCAGCAGAGGGACGGGACAGGGAGCCTACGAGCAGTACTTC
CATSRGTGQGAYEQYF
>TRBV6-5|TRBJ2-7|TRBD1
TGTGCCAGCAGTTGGAACAGGGGGCAGGGCGAGCAGTACTTC
CASSWNRGQGEQYF
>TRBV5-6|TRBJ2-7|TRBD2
TGTGCCAGCACCATCAGTATCGGGGGGGCGATCGAGCAGTACTTC
CASTISIGGAIEQYF
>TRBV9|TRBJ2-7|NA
TGTGCCAGCAGCGTAGCTCTAGCGACCTACGAGCAGTACTTC
CASSVALATYEQYF
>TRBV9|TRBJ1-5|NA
TGTGCCAGCAGCGTTGGAGATAGCAATCAGCCCCAGCATTTT
CASSVGDSNQPQHF
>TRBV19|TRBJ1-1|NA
TGTGCCAGTAGGAGCGGGGGGGGATCCACTGAAGCTTTCTTT
CASRSGGGSTEAFF
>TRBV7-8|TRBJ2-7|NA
TGTGCCAGCAGCTTACTCAGGTGGGGGGACGAGCAGTACTTC
CASSLLRWGDEQYF
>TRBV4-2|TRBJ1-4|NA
TGTGCCAGCAGCCCACCGCGGGAAAAACTGTTTTTT
CASSPPREKLFF
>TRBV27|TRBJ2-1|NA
TGTGCCAGCAGCCCTTATTATTCAGATTGGGAGAATGAGCAGTTCTTC
CASSPYYSDWENEQFF
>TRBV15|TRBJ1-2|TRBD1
TGTGCCACCAGCAGAGATCGTGACAGGGGCGTCTATGGCTACACCTTC
CATSRDRDRGVYGYTF